The 17 T cell receptor beta chains presented below share a single source sample, sequenced in a study of T cell responses to AZD1222 COVID-19 vaccine. TCRdb's table, derived via immunoSEQ multiplex PCR, lists solely in-frame clones and lacks some. The sample lists 150,000 to 200,000 clones; just under 90% were seen once. The input for sequencing was peripheral blood, taken 28 days after the second dose of the MenACWY control vaccine. These receptor sequences come from an adult who received the MenACWY meningococcal vaccine as a control.

V usage is TRBV5-3 and J usage is TRBJ2-6, with TRBD1 matching 9 bases. TRBV5-3 counts as an open reading frame of uncertain function. V trimming: 2 bases; J trimming: 0 bases; junction bases outside the gene matches: 9. The length of the CDR3 is 19 residues. CDR3 DNA sequence: TGTGCCAGAAGCTTAAACCCGGGACAGGGCGACTCTGGGGCCAACGTCCTGACTTTC. Translated: CARSLNPGQGDSGANVLTF.

The chain uses TRBV3-1 (or the pseudogene TRBV3-2) and TRBJ2-5, with 8 bases lining up with TRBD2. Per germline, CDR1 LGHDT and CDR2 YNNKEL (reference sequence). This CDR3 has 14 residues. V lost 5 bases, J lost 2 bases, and 4 bases stayed unmatched. This CDR3 reads CASSEGTRQETQYF. CDR3 coding DNA: TGTGCCAGCAGCGAAGGGACTAGACAAGAGACCCAGTACTTC.

The rearrangement uses TRBV5-1 and TRBJ2-2; D is unclear. Trimming left V 0 bases short and J 1 base short, with 7 bases between. CDR3 size: 15 residues. Germline CDR1 and CDR2: SGHRS and YFSETQ. CDR3 bases: TGCGCCAGCAGCTTGGAAGGGCTGAACACCGGGGAGCTGTTTTTT. This sequence encodes CASSLEGLNTGELFF.

The genes are TRBV5-6 and TRBJ1-3; tentative D call: TRBD1 (5 bases). Germline V gene sequence: CDR1 SGHDT, CDR2 YYEEEE. V was shortened by 2 bases and J by 4 bases, with 13 bases between the two germline ends. CDR3 size: 15 residues. CDR3 amino acids: CASSFGHYGGNTIYF. CDR3 DNA sequence: TGTGCCAGCAGCTTCGGACATTACGGAGGAAACACCATATATTTT.

The rearrangement joins TRBV4-2 to TRBJ1-4; no clear D. Germline loops: CDR1 LGHNA, CDR2 YNFKEQ. V was shortened by 4 bases and J by 0 bases, with 18 bases between the two germline ends. The CDR3 is 18 residues long. CDR3 sequence reads: CASSLTGRPSATNEKLFF. CDR3 nucleotide sequence: TGTGCCAGCAGCCTAACGGGCCGCCCCTCTGCAACTAATGAAAAACTGTTTTTT.

The rearrangement joins TRBV11-2 to TRBJ2-1; 12 positions agree with TRBD2. Per the germline V gene, CDR1 is SGHAT and CDR2 is FQNNGV. The CDR3 is 17 residues long. The V segment lost 5 bases and the J segment 6 bases; nucleotides outside the gene matches: 11. The CDR3 reads CASSPGTSGPRGNEQFF. The DNA of the CDR3 is TGTGCCAGCAGCCCCGGGACTAGCGGGCCTAGGGGCAATGAGCAGTTCTTC.

The chain links TRBV13 to TRBJ2-1, with D perhaps matching TRBD1 or TRBD2 (6 bases each). Germline V gene sequence: CDR1 PRHDT, CDR2 FYEKMQ (reference sequence). Trimming removed 1 base from V and 12 bases from J, with 25 bases in between. The CDR3 spans 17 residues. In DNA, the CDR3 is TGTGCCAGCAGCTTAGTGACCAGGGGCAGTTATAGCGGTCCGCAGTTCTTC. This sequence encodes CASSLVTRGSYSGPQFF.

The gene calls are TRBV7-3 and TRBJ2-1, with 7 bases identical to TRBD2. After removal of 2 bases from V and 0 bases from J, the junction contained 4 bases not matched to a gene. Per the germline V gene, CDR1 is SGHTA and CDR2 is FQGTGA. The CDR3 has 16 amino acids. CDR3 DNA: TGTGCCAGCAGCTTACAAGCGGGGAGCTCCTACAATGAGCAGTTCTTC. Its protein is CASSLQAGSSYNEQFF.

This chain connects TRBV28 to TRBJ2-1, with D perhaps matching TRBD2 (6 bases). Trimming pared 11 bases from V and 9 bases from J, leaving 20 bases between. The V gene's germline CDR1 is MDHEN and CDR2 SYDVKM. The CDR3 has 13 residues. The CDR3 DNA reads as TGTGCCTGTACCGGGACCCCCGGGGGTGAGCAGTTCTTC. Protein sequence: CACTGTPGGEQFF.

This clone was detected only once. The chain combines TRBV29-1 with TRBJ2-3; 10 bases align to TRBD2. The CDR3 length is 14 residues. V shed 3 bases and J 4 bases; nucleotides not matched to a gene: 4. Per germline, CDR1 SQVTM and CDR2 ANQGSEA. The CDR3 spells CSVEASGSSDTQYF. CDR3 nucleotides: TGCAGCGTTGAGGCTAGCGGGAGTTCAGATACGCAGTATTTT.

J is TRBJ2-1 and V is TRBV6-5, with TRBD2 identical over 10 bases. The CDR3 has 13 residues. V was pared by 6 bases and J by 9 bases, with 5 bases of the junction left unmatched. The germline CDR1 and CDR2 sequences are MNHEY and SVGAGI. The CDR3 loop is CASRASGSAEQFF. The CDR3, as DNA: TGTGCCAGCAGGGCTAGCGGGAGTGCTGAGCAGTTCTTC.

The sample holds one count of this clone. V and J are TRBV6-5 and TRBJ1-5, with 8 bases lining up with TRBD1. Unmatched junction bases numbered 8, after V lost 7 bases and J lost 6 bases. CDR3 length: 14 residues. Per germline, CDR1 MNHEY and CDR2 SVGAGI. The CDR3: CASKETGEFQPQHF. The CDR3 DNA sequence: TGTGCCAGCAAGGAGACAGGGGAATTTCAGCCCCAGCATTTT.

The V call is TRBV6-7, the J call TRBJ2-7, with D unclear. TRBV6-7 qualifies as an ORF whose function is uncertain. The CDR3 totals 14 residues. The germline V and J ends were trimmed by 4 bases and 5 bases, with 15 bases remaining between them. Here the CDR3 reads CASSSLAESDEQYF. The CDR3 DNA follows: TGTGCCAGCAGTTCGTTAGCCGAATCGGACGAGCAGTACTTC.

The J gene is TRBJ2-7, the V gene TRBV12-3 or TRBV12-4, with TRBD1 matching 7 bases. Trimming cost V 8 bases and J 2 bases; bases outside gene matches: 6. This CDR3 has 13 amino acids. The CDR3 region has the DNA TGTGCCAGCGGGGGACAGCCAACCTACGAGCAGTACTTC. Protein product: CASGGQPTYEQYF.

This clone came up once. This rearrangement joins TRBV24-1 to TRBJ1-5; no reliable D call. V was cut by 3 bases and J by 0 bases, with 8 bases left in between. The CDR3 totals 15 residues. From germline, CDR1 is KGHDR and CDR2 SFDVKD. Written as DNA, the CDR3 is TGTGCCACCAGTGATCGAGGCGGTAGCAATCAGCCCCAGCATTTT. This codes for CATSDRGGSNQPQHF.

The chain is built from TRBV14 and TRBJ1-4; D perhaps matches TRBD1 (5 bases). The CDR3 is made up of 16 amino acids. Between the trimmed V and J ends, which lost 0 bases and 6 bases, there was a span of 14 bases. Looked up from germline, CDR1 is SGHDN and CDR2 is FVKESK. The CDR3 coding sequence is TGTGCCAGCAGCCAAGACAGGCTAGGGGCCGATGAAAAACTGTTTTTT. It encodes CASSQDRLGADEKLFF.

This chain connects TRBV2 to TRBJ1-1; D uncertain. Trimming pared 6 bases from V and 2 bases from J, leaving 4 bases between. CDR3 length: 11 amino acids. The germline CDR1 and CDR2 sequences are SNHLY and FYNNEI. The CDR3: CASRPNTEAFF. The CDR3 region has the DNA TGTGCCAGCAGACCAAACACTGAAGCTTTCTTT.